This T cell receptor beta chain was captured in a study of regulatory T cells in long-lasting Graves disease (dated by TCRdb to about 2021). Notes on the research overall: In the newly diagnosed Graves' disease group, patients had been taking antithyroid drugs for less than 3 months. TCR sequencing covered about 13 persistent and some 20 newly diagnosed Graves' disease patients, some 33 samples in total. The study was conducted in China and was registered as a clinical trial. This study used TCR sequencing and RNA sequencing of peripheral blood to compare persistent Graves' disease patients against newly diagnosed Graves' disease patients. Results the study describes overall, beyond this receptor: The small sample size was acknowledged by the authors as a limitation that may reduce accuracy. Persistent disease showed preferential use of TRBV28, TRBJ1-2 and TRBJ2-5, whereas newly diagnosed disease favored TRBV20-1 and TRBJ2-1. Persistent patients shared more public clonotypes among themselves (2,741) than newly diagnosed patients did (roughly 920). Persistent Graves' disease patients showed lower TCR Shannon entropy and fewer highly expanded clones than newly diagnosed patients, suggesting clonal expansion. Sequencing and analysis were restricted to the TCR beta chain. Peripheral blood alone was examined, since thyroid tissue, which constituted the primary lesion, could not be accessed.

This clonotype was seen ten or more times. This receptor's antigen is unknown. No base qualities exist here, and no much larger clone lies one base off it. Library prep was done by multiplex PCR. Sequenced on an Illumina HiSeq 4000. CDR3 regions were amplified by Arm-PCR with iRepertoire HTBI primers to construct TCR beta libraries. Before sequencing, the PCR products underwent gel purification. Regarding the original processing steps: Gene usage analysis of CDR3 amino acid clonotypes used the 60 to 80 TRBV and some 15 TRBJ segments found across samples. COPE and FqMerger were used to merge filtered high-quality paired reads into contigs. BLAST was used to align contigs to IMGT TRBV, TRBD and TRBJ reference genes, and CDR3 was defined according to IMGT. Any clonotype with a frequency above 0.1% was classified as a highly expanded clone. Shannon entropy was used to measure repertoire diversity, and the Gini coefficient was used to measure V-J evenness. Clonotypes shared by more than one individual were considered public. The public sequencing data were trimmed at Q25 with fastp and processed into clonotypes with MiXCR by TCRdb, which kept only in-frame beta chains. Rows are unified per CDR3 protein, each entry keeping the most common DNA and genes. For this entry, the V and J calls and clone size follow TCRdb and not the study's own pipeline. Recorded for this sample are approximately 270,000 distinct CDR3 sequences; around 19% of them occurred a single time. 14% of the sample goes to the ten largest clones.

CDR1 SNHLY and CDR2 FYNNEI were looked up in the germline V gene. The cysteine opens and the phenylalanine closes a CDR3 of 13 amino acids. CDR3 DNA is the only sequence kept; it has 39 bases, read in frame from the first base. V lost 3 bases and J lost 4 bases; the stretch between them is 9 bases long. What the time point label conveys for this sample: newly diagnosed GD, antithyroid drugs for less than 3 months. For both TCR sequencing and RNA sequencing, RNA was extracted from PBMCs in TRIzol. The diagnosis of Graves' disease followed American Thyroid Association guidelines. Patients for the study were recruited at an endocrinology department in Xi'an, China. From each patient, around 8.3 milliliters of peripheral blood was collected into an EDTA anticoagulant tube. Ficoll Paque Plus density gradient separation was used to isolate PBMCs, and no further T cell sorting was performed. An Agilent 2100 Bioanalyzer and agarose gel were used to assess RNA quality, and a NanoDrop 2000 was used to measure RNA concentration.

In addition, the sample was reused for a study of T cells in Graves' hyperthyroidism and ophthalmopathy. The second study reports: A patient counted as having stable Graves' hyperthyroidism if no progression to ophthalmopathy occurred over 18 months of follow-up. The hyperthyroidism patients were between 18 and 65 years old and newly diagnosed, with a disease duration of less than 2 months. Patients with uncontrolled infections, other autoimmune diseases, pregnancy or lactation were excluded. Clinical symptoms, serum thyroxine and TRAb, thyroid ultrasound, and orbital computed tomography formed the basis for the diagnoses. For the first round of RT-PCR on the TCR CDR3, the HTBI primer set was used together with the Qiagen OneStep RT-PCR kit. Blood samples also contained most of the expanded thyroid clonotypes (frequency above 0.001), which suggests that blood repertoires may reflect thyroid immune responses. In cross-validation, a model built on a 13 V-J signature told ophthalmopathy apart from stable hyperthyroidism with approximately 90% sensitivity and approximately 81% specificity, and in testing the same model reached 80%/75%. During validation, the model predicted progression to ophthalmopathy a median of around 7 months ahead of onset, with almost 71% sensitivity and 72.22% specificity. TCR V-J signatures able to tell the groups apart were searched for in a discovery cohort of 90 to 100 patients, of whom more than 40 had Graves' ophthalmopathy and around 56 had stable Graves' hyperthyroidism. Prospective prediction of ophthalmopathy was tested in an independent validation cohort of fewer than 20 hyperthyroidism patients and 17 patients who later progressed to ophthalmopathy. For training and testing, the 100 or so patients in the discovery cohort were randomly divided in a 7:3 ratio. The study also compared thyroid tissue and blood T-cell repertoires from several Graves' hyperthyroidism patients. Following sampling, methimazole starting at 30 mg daily was given to hyperthyroidism patients, and high-dose intravenous methylprednisolone was given to ophthalmopathy patients. The libraries were constructed in a second round of multiplex PCR and then size-selected and purified. Paired-end sequencing of the libraries was performed with 100 bp reads on an Illumina HiSeq2000. SOAPnuke was used to process the raw data, with reads discarded if the reads contained adapters or uncalled bases, had a mean Phred below 15, or lacked an exact constant-primer or identifier match. High-quality paired reads were merged using COPE v1.2.5, and each unique nucleotide sequence was defined as a clonotype. MiTCR v1.1 was used to align clonotypes to the IMGT TRBV, TRBD and TRBJ reference segments. Analysis was restricted to V-J combinations with a frequency above 0.0001, which covered about 99% of repertoires. A TCS score was defined as the ratio of F50 (clonal expansion) to E x V (chaos), with BLOSUM62-based TCRdist applied between CDR3 peptides within each V-J. Welch's t-statistics and random forest reduced fewer than 550 V-J features to 13, which were used in a naive Bayes classifier (R e1071). No statistical method was used to fix the sample size in advance, and group allocation was not hidden from the investigators. According to the paper, TCR Vbeta CDR3 sequencing was carried out on approximately 140 peripheral blood samples, which came from over 40 ophthalmopathy, around 75 hyperthyroidism and some 17 progressor patients.

This receptor chain uses TRBV2 and TRBJ1-2; the D gene identity is not certain. The sequenced sample was peripheral blood mononuclear cells (PBMCs), obtained at new diagnosis, from a patient treated with antithyroid drugs. The receptor's source is a woman younger than 45 with Graves disease. Donor details come from another sample of the same person, matched by shared clones. CDR3 loop: CASSEAGPYGYTF. The bases are TGTGCCAGCAGTGAGGCAGGTCCCTATGGCTACACCTTC.